This entry is about one TCR beta chain. Its target is not known. A junction boundary mismatches the germline segment, possibly from a read error. Amplification of TCR alpha and beta CDR3 regions from RNA used iRepertoire nested multiplex PCR. Tissue mRNA or PBMC total RNA, about 85-400 ng, went into one-step reverse transcription and amplification. TCRdb re-called the multiplex PCR reads through MiXCR, storing one row per CDR3 protein. The data show more than 100,000 distinct CDR3 sequences, with around 30% seen just once and 40% to 55% held by the top ten. The sample is drawn from a study of glioma-infiltrating T cells. General study results and limits: CDR3 overlap between tissue and blood was very small. Non-neoplastic patients had below-expected tissue-blood divergence, while all gliomas exceeded expectation.

CDR1 SQVTM and CDR2 ANQGSEA come from the germline V gene. The CDR3 sequence is 12 residues long. This clonotype was sampled from a human donor with low-grade glioma or glioblastoma, undergoing nonglioma brain surgery, or in good health (not recorded which). Sequencing used glioma tissue, nonneoplastic brain tissue, or PBMCs (not recorded which). V usage is TRBV29-1 and J usage is TRBJ1-5; D ambiguous. CDR3 coding DNA: TGCAGCGTCGGGAGTTGCAATCAGCACCAGCATTTT. It encodes CSVGSCNQHQHF. Supplemented by reference TRBV29-1 and TRBJ1-5, the full variable domain reads SAVISQKPSRDICQRGTSLTIQCQVDSQVTMMFWYRQQPGQSLTLIATANQGSEATYESGFVIDKFPISRPNLTFSTLTVSNMSPEDSSIYLCSVGSCNQHQHFGDGTRLSIL.